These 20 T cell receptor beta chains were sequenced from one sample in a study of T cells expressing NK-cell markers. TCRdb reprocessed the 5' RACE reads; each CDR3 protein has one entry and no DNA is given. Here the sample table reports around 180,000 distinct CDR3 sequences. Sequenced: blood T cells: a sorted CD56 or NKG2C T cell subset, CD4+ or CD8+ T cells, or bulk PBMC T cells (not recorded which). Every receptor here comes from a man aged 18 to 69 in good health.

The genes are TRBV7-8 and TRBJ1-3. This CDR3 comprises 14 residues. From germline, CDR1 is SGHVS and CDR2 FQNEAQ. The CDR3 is CASSFLGSGNTIYF. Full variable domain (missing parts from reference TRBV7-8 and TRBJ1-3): GAGVSQSPRYKVAKRGQDVALRCDPISGHVSLFWYQQALGQGPEFLTYFQNEAQLDKSGLPSDRFFAERPEGSVSTLKIQRTQQEDSAVYLCASSFLGSGNTIYFGEGSWLTVV.

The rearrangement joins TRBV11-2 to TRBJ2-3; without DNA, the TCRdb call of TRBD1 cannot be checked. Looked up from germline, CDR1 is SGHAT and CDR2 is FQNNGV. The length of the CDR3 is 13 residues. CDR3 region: CASSLSGVDTQYF.

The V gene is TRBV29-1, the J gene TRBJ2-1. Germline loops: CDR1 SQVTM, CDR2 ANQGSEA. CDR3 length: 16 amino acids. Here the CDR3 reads CSVEDGLEGLYNEQFF.

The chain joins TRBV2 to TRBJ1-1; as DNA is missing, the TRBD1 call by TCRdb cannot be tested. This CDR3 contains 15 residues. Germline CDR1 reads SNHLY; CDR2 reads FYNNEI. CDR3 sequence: CASMDSRNGVTEAFF.

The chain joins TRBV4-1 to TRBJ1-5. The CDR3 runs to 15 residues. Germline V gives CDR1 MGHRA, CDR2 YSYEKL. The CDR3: CASSPGGGINQPQHF.

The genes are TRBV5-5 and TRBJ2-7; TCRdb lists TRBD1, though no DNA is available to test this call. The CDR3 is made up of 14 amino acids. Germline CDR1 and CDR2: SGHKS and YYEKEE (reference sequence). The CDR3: CASSLDWTGYEQYF.

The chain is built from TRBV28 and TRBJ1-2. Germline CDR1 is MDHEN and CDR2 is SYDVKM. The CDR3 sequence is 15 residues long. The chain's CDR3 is CASSLWQARAYGYTF.

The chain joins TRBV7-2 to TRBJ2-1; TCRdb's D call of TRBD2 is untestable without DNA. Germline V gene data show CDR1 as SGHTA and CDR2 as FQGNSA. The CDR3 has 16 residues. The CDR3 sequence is CASRLGLAGGLNEQFF.

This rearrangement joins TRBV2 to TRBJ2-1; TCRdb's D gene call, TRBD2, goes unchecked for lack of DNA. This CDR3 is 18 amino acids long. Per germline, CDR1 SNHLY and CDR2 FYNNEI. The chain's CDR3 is CASNQGLAGAIWGNEQFF.

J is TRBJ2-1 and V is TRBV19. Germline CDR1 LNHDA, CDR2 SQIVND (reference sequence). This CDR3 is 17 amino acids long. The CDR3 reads CASSFYFVGSYYNEQFF.

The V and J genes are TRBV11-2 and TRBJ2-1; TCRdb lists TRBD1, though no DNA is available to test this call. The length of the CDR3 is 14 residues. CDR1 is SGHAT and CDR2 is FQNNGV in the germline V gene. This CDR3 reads CASSFEIGDYEQFF.

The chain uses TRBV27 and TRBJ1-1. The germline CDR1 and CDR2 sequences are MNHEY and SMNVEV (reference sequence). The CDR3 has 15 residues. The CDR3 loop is CASSFQGYQDTEAFF.

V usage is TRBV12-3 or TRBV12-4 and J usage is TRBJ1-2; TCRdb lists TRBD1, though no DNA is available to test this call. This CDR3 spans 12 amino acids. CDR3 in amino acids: CATTGVNYGYTF.

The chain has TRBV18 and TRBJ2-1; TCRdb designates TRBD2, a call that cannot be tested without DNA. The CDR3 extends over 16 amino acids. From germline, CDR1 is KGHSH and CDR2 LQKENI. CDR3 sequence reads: CASSPVGVQVYNEQFF.

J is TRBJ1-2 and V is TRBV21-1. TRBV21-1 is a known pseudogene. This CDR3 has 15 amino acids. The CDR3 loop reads CASSKCPGEGYGYTF.

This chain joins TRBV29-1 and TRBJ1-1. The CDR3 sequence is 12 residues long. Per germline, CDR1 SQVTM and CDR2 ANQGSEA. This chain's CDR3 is CSVLTGETEAFF.

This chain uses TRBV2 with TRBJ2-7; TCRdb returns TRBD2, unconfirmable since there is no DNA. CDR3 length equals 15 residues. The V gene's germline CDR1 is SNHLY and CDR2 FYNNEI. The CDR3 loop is CASSEALAVVYEQYF.

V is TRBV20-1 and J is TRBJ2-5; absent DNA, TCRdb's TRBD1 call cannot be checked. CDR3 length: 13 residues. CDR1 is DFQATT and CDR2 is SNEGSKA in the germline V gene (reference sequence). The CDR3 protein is CSARVEGLETQYF.

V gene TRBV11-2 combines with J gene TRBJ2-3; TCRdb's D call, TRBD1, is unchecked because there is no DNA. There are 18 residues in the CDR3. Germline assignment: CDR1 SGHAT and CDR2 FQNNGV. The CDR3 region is CASSLEPVPLGSTDTQYF. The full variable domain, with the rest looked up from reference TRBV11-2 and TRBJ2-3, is EAGVAQSPRYKIIEKRQSVAFWCNPISGHATLYWYQQILGQGPKLLIQFQNNGVVDDSQLPKDRFSAERLKGVDSTLKIQPAKLEDSAVYLCASSLEPVPLGSTDTQYFGPGTRLTVL.

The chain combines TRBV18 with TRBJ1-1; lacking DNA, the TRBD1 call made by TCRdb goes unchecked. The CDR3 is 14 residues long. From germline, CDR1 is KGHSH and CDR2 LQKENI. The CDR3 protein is CASSPRDRDPEAFF.